A single sample gave rise to the 16 T cell receptor beta chains below, sequenced in a study of T cell responses to AZD1222 COVID-19 vaccine. Profiled with immunoSEQ multiplex PCR; TCRdb holds only in-frame clones, not every one. The table has about 88,000 clones, around nine tenths seen once. Sequencing was performed on peripheral blood, taken on day 0 of AZD1222 vaccination. Receptors originate from an adult in good health.

The chain recombines TRBV4-1 with TRBJ1-6; perhaps TRBD1 as D (5 bases). The ends were cut back, 3 bases at V and 4 bases at J, with 25 bases in the middle. This CDR3 is 20 amino acids long. Germline V lookup: CDR1 MGHRA, CDR2 YSYEKL. CDR3 DNA: TGCGCCAGCAGCCAGCGATCAGGGAACCCCACCTCCGTGTATAATTCACCCCTCCACTTT. Its translation: CASSQRSGNPTSVYNSPLHF.

The rearrangement joins TRBV10-3 to TRBJ1-1; the match to TRBD1 covers 11 bases. The V gene's germline CDR1 is ENHRY and CDR2 SYGVKD. This CDR3 is 16 amino acids long. J gave up 3 bases and V 7 bases, and 10 bases lay outside the gene matches. The DNA for the CDR3 is TGTGCCATCATGGAGGGGACAGGGGGGTCGTACACTGAAGCTTTCTTT. This gives the protein CAIMEGTGGSYTEAFF.

The chain uses TRBV11-1 and TRBJ2-2; 10 bases line up with TRBD2. CDR1 is SGHAT, CDR2 FQDESV, per germline (reference sequence). CDR3 length: 16 residues. The trim removed 3 bases at V and 5 bases at J, leaving 6 bases unmatched. In DNA form, the CDR3 reads TGTGCCAGCAGCTTTTCAGCGGGGGGGCGTACCGGGGAGCTGTTTTTT. It specifies CASSFSAGGRTGELFF. The full variable domain, with the rest looked up from reference TRBV11-1 and TRBJ2-2, is EAEVAQSPRYKITEKSQAVAFWCDPISGHATLYWYRQILGQGPELLVQFQDESVVDDSQLPKDRFSAERLKGVDSTLKIQPAELGDSAMYLCASSFSAGGRTGELFFGEGSRLTVL.

The chain carries TRBV5-6 and TRBJ2-7; 10 bases line up with TRBD2. There are 16 residues in the CDR3. Germline trimming cut 0 bases from V and 2 bases from J; bases unmatched to any gene: 5. The V gene's germline CDR1 is SGHDT and CDR2 YYEEEE. In DNA, the CDR3 is TGTGCCAGCAGCTTGGTGGGTAGCGGGGGGCCCTACGAGCAGTACTTC. Translating it yields CASSLVGSGGPYEQYF.

The rearrangement joins TRBV9 to TRBJ2-7; D gene ambiguous. CDR1 and CDR2 from the germline V gene are SGDLS and YYNGEE. V dropped 0 bases and J dropped 5 bases, with 24 bases sitting between them. The CDR3 contains 18 residues. The CDR3: CASSVATIRDGICHEQYF. Written as DNA, the CDR3 is TGTGCCAGCAGCGTAGCTACGATCCGCGATGGAATTTGCCACGAGCAGTACTTC. The full variable domain, in which reference TRBV9 and TRBJ2-7 provide the parts outside the CDR3, is DSGVTQTPKHLITATGQRVTLRCSPRSGDLSVYWYQQSLDQGLQFLIQYYNGEERAKGNILERFSAQQFPDLHSELNLSSLELGDSALYFCASSVATIRDGICHEQYFGPGTRLTVT.

The V and J genes are TRBV7-9 and TRBJ2-3; 10 nucleotides align to TRBD1. Germline values: CDR1 SEHNR, CDR2 FQNEAQ (reference sequence). This CDR3 is 16 amino acids long. The V and J ends lost 3 bases and 4 bases, in that order; junction bases with no gene match: 7. CDR3 DNA sequence: TGTGCCAGCAGCTTCCCGGGACAGGGGACGGCAGATACGCAGTATTTT. This encodes CASSFPGQGTADTQYF.

In its sample, this clone was seen once. The chain has TRBV4-1 and TRBJ1-4, with 8 bases fitting TRBD1. Unmatched junction bases numbered 11, after V lost 4 bases and J lost 7 bases. Per germline, CDR1 MGHRA and CDR2 YSYEKL. The length of the CDR3 is 16 residues. CDR3 DNA sequence: TGCGCCAGCAGCCTCTGGAGGACAGGGAGAAGTGAAAAACTGTTTTTT. It yields the protein CASSLWRTGRSEKLFF.

V and J are TRBV4-3 and TRBJ1-1; D is uncertain. CDR1 is LGHNA and CDR2 is YSLEER in the germline V gene. V shed 9 bases and J shed 1 base, with 12 bases lying between them. CDR3 length: 13 residues. CDR3 loop: CASTLWQNTEAFF. CDR3 in DNA: TGCGCCAGTACTCTTTGGCAGAACACTGAAGCTTTCTTT.

The gene calls are TRBV15 and TRBJ2-2; the D gene is possibly TRBD2 (5 bases). V was pared by 3 bases and J by 6 bases, with 11 bases between. This CDR3 spans 14 amino acids. In germline, CDR1 is LNHNV, CDR2 YYDKDF (reference sequence). The CDR3 here is CATSSETISGELFF. The DNA for the CDR3 is TGTGCCACCAGCAGCGAGACTATATCCGGGGAGCTGTTTTTT.

The chain recombines TRBV19 with TRBJ1-2; TRBD1 is a possible D gene (5 bases). This CDR3 spans 11 amino acids. The V end lost 8 bases, the J end lost 5 bases, and 9 bases lay between the germline ends. CDR1 and CDR2 from the germline V gene are LNHDA and SQIVND (reference sequence). The CDR3, as DNA: TGTGCCAGTGAGACAGTTTATGGCTACACCTTC. Its protein product is CASETVYGYTF.

The rearrangement uses TRBV4-3 and TRBJ1-2; D possibly corresponds to TRBD1 (5 bases). Trimming took off 2 bases at V and 3 bases at J, with 16 bases between the two ends. Germline V CDR1 and CDR2: LGHNA, YSLEER. The CDR3 is 16 residues long. For the CDR3, the DNA is TGCGCCAGCAGCCAATTAGGGGAAATTGGCTACTATGGCTACACCTTC. Translated: CASSQLGEIGYYGYTF.

This chain uses TRBV6-1 with TRBJ2-7; no definite D call. V lost 3 bases and J lost 0, with 9 bases in between. CDR3 size: 14 residues. Germline-derived CDR1 and CDR2 are MNHNS and SASEGT. CDR3 in amino acids: CASSDWPNSYEQYF. CDR3 in DNA: TGTGCCAGCAGTGATTGGCCGAACTCCTACGAGCAGTACTTC.

The rearrangement links TRBV12-3 or TRBV12-4 to TRBJ2-7; no firm D call. Trimming cost V 3 bases and J 3 bases, with 6 bases left between them. The CDR3 extends over 12 amino acids. The chain's CDR3 is CASSLNRYEQYF. The CDR3 DNA follows: TGTGCCAGCAGTTTGAACCGCTACGAGCAGTACTTC.

This clone was seen a handful of times. V usage is TRBV12-3 or TRBV12-4 and J usage is TRBJ2-3; D call uncertain. The CDR3 spans 13 residues. V was clipped by 3 bases and J by 7 bases, with 11 bases between them. CDR3 sequence (DNA): TGTGCCAGCAGTTTGAATCGTTGGAATACGCAGTATTTT. Translating gives CASSLNRWNTQYF.

This CDR3 reads CASSQIVTYNEQFF. CDR3 in DNA: TGTGCCAGCAGTCAGATAGTTACCTACAATGAGCAGTTCTTC. This chain connects TRBV28 to TRBJ2-1; no firm D call. This CDR3 spans 14 amino acids. In germline, CDR1 is MDHEN, CDR2 SYDVKM. Trimming shortened V by 5 bases and J by 2 bases, and 10 bases separated the two germline ends.

The chain combines TRBV27 with TRBJ2-1, with 8 bases matching TRBD2. J gave up 0 bases and V 0 bases, and 10 bases lay outside the gene matches. This CDR3 has 19 amino acids. Germline CDR1 is MNHEY and CDR2 is SMNVEV (reference sequence). CDR3 protein: CASSLSAGGLISSYNEQFF. For the CDR3, the DNA is TGTGCCAGCAGTTTATCTGCGGGGGGCTTAATCAGCTCCTACAATGAGCAGTTCTTC.